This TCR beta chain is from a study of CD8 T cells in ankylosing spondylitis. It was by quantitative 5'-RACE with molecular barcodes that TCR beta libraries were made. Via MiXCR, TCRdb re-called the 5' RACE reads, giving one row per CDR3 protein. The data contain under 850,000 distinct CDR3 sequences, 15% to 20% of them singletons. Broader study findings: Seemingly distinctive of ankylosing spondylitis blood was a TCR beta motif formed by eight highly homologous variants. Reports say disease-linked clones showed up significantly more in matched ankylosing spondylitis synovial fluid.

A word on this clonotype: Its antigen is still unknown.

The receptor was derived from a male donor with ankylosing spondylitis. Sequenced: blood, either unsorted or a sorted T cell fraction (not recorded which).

This CDR3 reads CSARESAQGSGANVLTF. For the CDR3, the DNA is TGCAGTGCGAGGGAGTCAGCACAGGGCTCTGGGGCCAACGTCCTGACTTTC. The rearrangement joins TRBV20-1 to TRBJ2-6, with D tentatively TRBD1 (6 bases). The germline V and J ends were trimmed by 6 bases and 0 bases, with 18 bases remaining between them. CDR1 DFQATT and CDR2 SNEGSKA come from the germline V gene (reference sequence). The CDR3 totals 17 residues.